Each of the 31 T cell receptor delta chains below was sequenced from the same sample in a study of gamma-delta chains in newborns, infants, children. TCRdb applied CATT to the reads for clone calling. The sample lists about 7,500 delta-chain clones, 2% to 2.5% occurring once. Input material: blood. The receptors originated from a child who was a newborn, infant or young child, either healthy, febrile or measles-vaccinated (not recorded which).

This clone was seen only a few times. Just one base apart from a much larger clone, this may be a read error. This specimen includes other DNA sequences encoding the same CDR3. V gene TRDV2 combines with J gene TRDJ3; possible D gene TRDD3, 6 bases. The germline V gene has CDR1 GEAIGNYY and CDR2 EKD. The CDR3 consists of 18 residues. CDR3 sequence reads: CACDTWGPSSWDTRQMFF. Written as DNA, the CDR3 is TGTGCCTGTGACACCTGGGGGCCGAGCTCCTGGGACACCCGGCAGATGTTTTTC.

In regard to this clone: This DNA's translation and the protein TCRdb lists, from a much larger clone, do not match at residue 16, likely due to a read error; the protein shown is translated from the DNA. The chain employs TRDV1 and TRDJ1; a possible D gene is TRDD3 (5 bases). Germline V CDR1 and CDR2: TSWWSYY, QGS. The CDR3 consists of 20 residues. For the CDR3, the DNA is TGTGCTCTTGGGGAACAGAGAGGGGGCTACGGCGGATCGTACACCGAAAAACTCATCTTT. Encoded protein: CALGEQRGGYGGSYTEKLIF.

As concerns this clone: The TCRdb record carries a much larger clone's protein, which differs from this DNA's translation at residue 8; a read error is the likely cause, and the protein listed here is the DNA translation. The rearrangement links TRDV2 to TRDJ2; D perhaps matches TRDD3 (5 bases). V gave up 3 bases and J gave up 0 bases, with 22 bases separating them. The length of the CDR3 is 19 residues. The germline V gene encodes CDR1 GEAIGNYY and CDR2 EKD. The CDR3 DNA follows: TGTGCCTGTGACCAGTACTGGAGGACCGATGGGGCTTTGACAGCACAACTCTTCTTT. Translation gives CACDQYWRTDGALTAQLFF.

Judged by abundance, this clone is large. The sample carries other DNA sequences with the same CDR3. This sequence joins TRDV2 and TRDJ3, with 12 bases lining up with TRDD3. Germline V gives CDR1 GEAIGNYY, CDR2 EKD. V dropped 0 bases and J dropped 0; count of bases not matched to a gene: 2. The CDR3 sequence is 19 residues long. The CDR3 DNA follows: TGTGCCTGTGACACCGTACTGGGGGATACCTCCTGGGACACCCGACAGATGTTTTTC. Translated: CACDTVLGDTSWDTRQMFF.

With regard to this clone: TCRdb pairs this DNA with a much larger clone's protein that differs at residue 8, likely a read error; the protein shown was translated from the DNA. The chain recombines TRDV2 with TRDJ1; perhaps TRDD3 as D (6 bases). This CDR3 contains 13 residues. Trimming stripped 2 bases from V and 11 bases from J, with 17 bases between. The germline V gene encodes CDR1 GEAIGNYY and CDR2 EKD. CDR3 DNA sequence: TGTGCCTGTGACAAGGCGTACTGTGGATACCTCATCTTT. It specifies CACDKAYCGYLIF.

This clone is deemed medium-sized (0.01 to 0.1%). J is TRDJ2 and V is TRDV1; 10 bases align to TRDD3. Germline CDR1 reads TSWWSYY; CDR2 reads QGS. The length of the CDR3 is 20 residues. After removal of 6 bases from V and 1 base from J, the junction contained 17 bases not matched to a gene. In nucleotides, the CDR3 is TGTGCTCTTGGAAACCGGCCCCCTCCTGGGGGATATGGTTTGACAGCACAACTCTTCTTT. Residues: CALGNRPPPGGYGLTAQLFF.

Note on this clone: One base away lies a much larger clone, so this may be a sequencing read error. The genes are TRDV2 and TRDJ3, with 11 bases matching TRDD3. CDR1 and CDR2 (germline): GEAIGNYY, EKD. The CDR3 extends over 21 amino acids. The J segment lost 2 bases and the V segment lost 3 bases, leaving 14 bases of the junction unmatched. Written as DNA, the CDR3 is TGTGCCTGTGACCCCCCTCTACTGGGGGATAATGGCCCCTGGGACACCCGACAGATGTTTTTC. Amino acid sequence: CACDPPLLGDNGPWDTRQMFF.

Sample share makes this clone medium-sized. V is TRDV1 and J is TRDJ1; 12 bases are a match to TRDD3. V gave up 2 bases and J gave up 1 base; unmatched junction bases: 20. The CDR3 runs 22 residues. CDR1 is TSWWSYY and CDR2 is QGS in the germline V gene. CDR3 sequence (DNA): TGTGCTCTTGGGGAAAGTCGGCCCGACCCCTGGGGGATACGGAACTGCACCGATAAACTCATCTTT. Protein: CALGESRPDPWGIRNCTDKLIF.

Within the sample, this clone is medium-sized (0.01 to 0.1%). A much larger clonotype is one base distant, so this may be a read error. The chain is built from TRDV2 and TRDJ1; TRDD3 matches at 9 bases. V shed 2 bases, J shed 2 bases, and the junction held 2 bases outside the gene matches. The CDR3 has 14 amino acids. In germline, CDR1 is GEAIGNYY, CDR2 EKD. DNA of the CDR3: TGTGCCTGTGACATACTGGGGGAAACCGATAAACTCATCTTT. Encoded protein: CACDILGETDKLIF.

As regards this clone: A far larger clone is a single base away, which makes a read error likely. This sample also contains other DNA sequences that code for the same CDR3. The rearrangement joins TRDV2 to TRDJ3; 10 bases are shared with TRDD3. CDR1 is GEAIGNYY, CDR2 EKD, per germline. The CDR3 is 19 residues long. Trimming took 7 bases from V and 4 from J; bases not matched to a gene: 15. The DNA for the CDR3 is TGTGCCTGCGACCCCGGTACTGGGGGATTTACGTGGGACACCCGACAGATGTTTTTC. This gives the protein CACDPGTGGFTWDTRQMFF.

This clone came up a few times. The likely explanation is a read error, given a far larger clone one base away. This specimen includes other DNA sequences encoding the same CDR3. The J gene is TRDJ3, the V gene TRDV2, with 10 nucleotides matching TRDD3. This CDR3 is 16 amino acids long. Germline CDR1 reads GEAIGNYY; CDR2 reads EKD. CDR3 DNA sequence: TGTGCCTGCGACATACTGGGGGATTGGGACACCCGACAGATGTTTTTC. It encodes CACDILGDWDTRQMFF.

In regard to this clone: The TCRdb record carries a much larger clone's protein, which differs from this DNA's translation at residue 10; a read error is the likely cause, and the protein listed here is the DNA translation. This chain links TRDV2 with TRDJ3; TRDD3 agrees at 13 bases. V trimming: 3 bases; J trimming: 1 base; junction bases outside the gene matches: 5. The CDR3 extends over 19 amino acids. Looked up from germline, CDR1 is GEAIGNYY and CDR2 is EKD. The CDR3 sequence is CACDPTGGYESWDTRQMFF. The CDR3 bases are TGTGCCTGTGACCCTACTGGGGGATACGAGTCCTGGGACACCCGACAGATGTTTTTC.

Notes on this clone: This DNA's translation and the protein TCRdb lists, from a much larger clone, do not match at residue 10, likely due to a read error; the protein shown is translated from the DNA. J is TRDJ3 and V is TRDV2; maybe TRDD3 (5 bases). CDR1 is GEAIGNYY, CDR2 EKD, per germline. The CDR3 has 17 amino acids. The CDR3 nucleotides read TGTGCCTGTGACGTACTGGCTAGCTCCCGGGACACCCGACAGATGTTTTTC. It specifies CACDVLASSRDTRQMFF.

As for this clone: Since a much larger clone is just one base distant, this may be a read error. CDR3 DNA: TGTGCCTGTGACACCGGGCGGCGTACTGGGGGATTTAGCTCCTGGGACACCGGACAGATGTTTTTC. Translated, it gives CACDTGRRTGGFSSWDTGQMFF. This chain uses TRDV2 with TRDJ3; 10 nucleotides line up with TRDD3. This CDR3 comprises 22 residues. Germline lookup yields CDR1 GEAIGNYY and CDR2 EKD.

On this clone: This may be a read error, as it is one base from a much larger clone. The chain couples TRDV1 to TRDJ1; D possibly uses TRDD2 or TRDD3 (5 bases each). From germline, CDR1 is TSWWSYY and CDR2 QGS. The CDR3 loop spans 24 amino acids. Trimming cost V 5 bases and J 0 bases, with 40 bases left between them. The CDR3 spells CALGLLASLRDLGHTSTYTDKLIF. The CDR3 nucleotides are TGTGCTCTTGGGCTACTAGCCTCCCTACGTGATTTGGGGCATACCAGTACGTACACCGATAAACTCATCTTT.

With regard to this clone: One base away lies a much larger clone, so this may be a sequencing read error. This specimen includes other DNA sequences encoding the same CDR3. The gene calls are TRDV2 and TRDJ1, with 13 bases identical to TRDD3. The V and J ends lost 3 bases and 0 bases, in that order; junction bases with no gene match: 6. Germline CDR1 reads GEAIGNYY; CDR2 reads EKD. CDR3 length: 17 amino acids. CDR3 sequence reads: CACDALLGDTHTDKLIF. In nucleotides, the CDR3 is TGTGCCTGTGACGCCCTACTGGGGGATACGCACACCGATAAACTCATCTTT.

This clone was observed a few times. TCRdb's listed protein matches a much larger clone and diverges from this DNA's translation at residue 11, likely through a read error; the protein shown comes from the DNA. The chain recombines TRDV2 with TRDJ3, with TRDD3 matching over 10 bases. The trim removed 0 bases at V and 5 bases at J, leaving 6 bases unmatched. CDR1 and CDR2 from the germline V gene are GEAIGNYY and EKD. The CDR3 sequence is 18 residues long. The CDR3 sequence: CACDTGGYASRDTRQMFF. DNA for the CDR3: TGTGCCTGTGACACCGGGGGATACGCGTCCCGGGACACCCGACAGATGTTTTTC.

This clone was recorded a few times. The TCRdb protein comes from a much larger clone and disagrees with this DNA's translation at residue 11, likely due to a read error; the protein given here is derived from the DNA. The chain joins TRDV2 to TRDJ3; D possibly uses TRDD2 or TRDD3 (5 bases each). CDR3 size: 15 residues. Germline lookup yields CDR1 GEAIGNYY and CDR2 EKD. The CDR3, as DNA: TGTGCCTGTGACACGGTTTCCTGGGACACCCAACAGATGTTTTTC. The encoded protein is CACDTVSWDTQQMFF.

This clone turned up a few times. With a far larger clone one base away, a read error is the likely cause. Within the sample, other DNA sequences also encode this same CDR3. The chain carries TRDV2 and TRDJ2, with 11 bases fitting TRDD3. Looked up from germline, CDR1 is GEAIGNYY and CDR2 is EKD. CDR3 size: 16 residues. CDR3 residues: CACDGVMGDTTAQLFF. CDR3 coding DNA: TGTGCCTGTGACGGGGTGATGGGGGATACGACAGCACAGCTCTTCTTT.

This clone has only a few counts. One base separates it from a far larger clone, so it is likely a read error. Other DNA sequences in this sample translate to the same CDR3. The chain links TRDV2 to TRDJ3, with D uncertain. The CDR3 runs to 15 residues. Per the germline V gene, CDR1 is GEAIGNYY and CDR2 is EKD. As DNA, the CDR3 is TGCGCCTGTGACTACGCCTCCTGGGACACCCGACAGATGTTTTTC. Translation gives CACDYASWDTRQMFF.

This clone is categorized as medium-sized (0.01 to 0.1%). The sample holds other DNA sequences that translate to the same CDR3. The chain joins TRDV2 to TRDJ3; 9 bases agree with TRDD3. V dropped 0 bases and J dropped 2; count of bases not matched to a gene: 7. The V gene's germline CDR1 is GEAIGNYY and CDR2 EKD. The CDR3 is made up of 19 amino acids. Here the CDR3 reads CACDTGGYKSPWDTRQMFF. Here the CDR3 DNA reads TGTGCCTGTGACACCGGGGGATACAAGTCCCCCTGGGACACCCGACAGATGTTTTTC.

By proportion, this clone is medium-sized. The sample contains more than one DNA sequence encoding this CDR3. The rearrangement uses TRDV2 and TRDJ3, with 13 bases aligning to TRDD3. V shed 2 bases and J 3 bases; nucleotides not matched to a gene: 6. Germline V gene lookup returns CDR1 GEAIGNYY and CDR2 EKD. CDR3 length: 19 residues. As DNA, the CDR3 is TGTGCCTGTGACAGTACTGGGGGATACGGGGACTGGGACACCCGACAGATGTTTTTC. Its protein is CACDSTGGYGDWDTRQMFF.

Of note for this clone: The protein given by TCRdb reflects a much larger clone and differs at residue 6 from this DNA's translation, likely from a read error; the protein shown is the DNA's translation. CDR3 sequence reads: CACDTVGFSTWDTRQMFF. CDR3 nucleotides: TGTGCCTGTGACACTGTGGGATTCTCCACCTGGGACACCCGACAGATGTTTTTC. V gene TRDV2 combines with J gene TRDJ3; D might be TRDD3 (5 bases). The CDR3 extends over 18 amino acids. Germline-derived CDR1 and CDR2 are GEAIGNYY and EKD. Trimming pared 1 base from V and 2 bases from J, leaving 14 bases between.

This clone turned up a few times. A clone one base away is much larger, so this may be a read error. This chain joins TRDV2 and TRDJ2; D might be TRDD3 (5 bases). Germline V gene sequence: CDR1 GEAIGNYY, CDR2 EKD. The CDR3 runs 14 residues. CDR3 DNA sequence: TGTGCCCGTGACACGGGGGGTAAGACAGCACAACTCTTCTTT. This sequence encodes CARDTGGKTAQLFF.

A remark on this clone: A far larger clone is one nucleotide away, so this likely arose from a read error. Other DNA variants within this sample encode the same CDR3. This sequence joins TRDV2 and TRDJ1; TRDD3 agrees at 11 bases. The CDR3 has 18 amino acids. The ends lost 2 bases at V and 0 bases at J; junction bases unmatched: 10. Germline V gene sequence: CDR1 GEAIGNYY, CDR2 EKD. As DNA, the CDR3 is TGTGCCTGTGACAATGTGCTGGGGGATACCAGGAACACCGATAAACTCATCTTT. It translates to CACDNVLGDTRNTDKLIF.

This clone rates as medium-sized. The rearrangement uses TRDV2 and TRDJ3; 13 bases map to TRDD3. Germline V lookup: CDR1 GEAIGNYY, CDR2 EKD. This CDR3 has 19 residues. J gave up 4 bases and V 2 bases, and 7 bases lay outside the gene matches. CDR3 nucleotides: TGTGCCTGTGACAAAGTACTGGGGGATACGCGTTGGGACACCCGACAGATGTTTTTC. It translates to CACDKVLGDTRWDTRQMFF.

Judged by abundance, this clone is medium-sized. A read error is possible here, since a much larger clone lies one base away. This specimen includes other DNA sequences encoding the same CDR3. V and J are TRDV2 and TRDJ3, with TRDD3 matching 12 bases. V trimming: 0 bases; J trimming: 0 bases; junction bases outside the gene matches: 5. CDR3 length: 20 amino acids. Germline lookup yields CDR1 GEAIGNYY and CDR2 EKD. The CDR3 DNA reads TGTGCCTGTGACACCGTACTGGGGGATACAAGCTCCTGGGACACCCGACAGATGTTTTTC. Translating it yields CACDTVLGDTSSWDTRQMFF.

Details on this clone: TCRdb assigns this DNA the protein of a much larger clone, which departs from its translation at residue 16; this likely reflects a read error, and the protein shown comes from translating the DNA. V usage is TRDV2 and J usage is TRDJ3; 11 nucleotides match TRDD3. The CDR3 has 18 residues. Germline values: CDR1 GEAIGNYY, CDR2 EKD. The CDR3 is CACDHWGISSWDTRQVFF. The CDR3 region has the DNA TGTGCCTGTGACCACTGGGGGATAAGCTCCTGGGACACCCGACAGGTGTTTTTC.

This clone was recorded a few times. A much larger clone sits a single nucleotide away, making a read error possible. Other DNA sequences from this sample encode an identical CDR3 as well. The J gene is TRDJ2, the V gene TRDV2, with 8 bases identical to TRDD3. Trimming cost V 7 bases and J 0 bases; bases outside gene matches: 21. CDR1 is GEAIGNYY, CDR2 EKD, per germline. The CDR3 runs to 20 residues. The CDR3 protein is CACDPITGGPGPSLTAQLFF. The CDR3 DNA is TGTGCCTGCGATCCGATTACTGGGGGCCCCGGTCCTTCTTTGACAGCACAACTCTTCTTT.

This clone was detected a few times. This DNA translates differently at residue 3 from the TCRdb protein, which is that of a much larger clone; a read error is likely, and the protein shown is the DNA's own translation. V gene TRDV2 combines with J gene TRDJ3, with D possibly TRDD3 on 5 matching bases. The CDR3 runs to 17 residues. Germline V CDR1 and CDR2: GEAIGNYY, EKD. The CDR3 reads CARDTVDGAWDTRQMFF. CDR3 nucleotides: TGTGCCCGTGACACCGTCGATGGGGCCTGGGACACCCGACAGATGTTTTTC.

This clone was detected a few times. The protein given by TCRdb reflects a much larger clone and differs at residue 14 from this DNA's translation, likely from a read error; the protein shown is the DNA's translation. The chain joins TRDV3 to TRDJ1; weak D call: TRDD3 (5 bases). This CDR3 comprises 16 residues. The germline V gene has CDR1 TVYSNPD and CDR2 GDNSRS (reference sequence). CDR3: CASPGPVGVRADKPIF. The CDR3, as DNA: TGTGCCTCCCCCGGCCCCGTTGGGGTCCGGGCCGATAAACCCATCTTT.